The 3 T cell receptor beta chains listed next were all sequenced from one sample in a study of blood T cell repertoires in COVID-19. Method: immunoSEQ multiplex PCR; TCRdb's copy keeps in-frame clones and lacks some. This sample carries around 140,000 clones, over 70% of them seen once, and the ten largest clones take roughly 12%. The sample comprised PBMCs or T cells enriched from blood (not recorded which). Every receptor here comes from a man in his fifties or sixties who had recovered from COVID-19.

This rearrangement joins TRBV18 to TRBJ2-6, with no clear D. The CDR3 runs to 18 residues. V was trimmed by 7 bases and J by 0 bases, leaving 19 bases between them. The germline CDR1 and CDR2 sequences are KGHSH and LQKENI. CDR3 sequence reads: CASCPPQWAISGANVLTF. The CDR3 bases are TGTGCCAGCTGCCCCCCGCAGTGGGCCATCTCTGGGGCCAACGTCCTGACTTTC.

The J gene is TRBJ2-5, the V gene TRBV5-1, with a weak D call TRBD2 (5 bases). CDR1 is SGHRS, CDR2 YFSETQ, per germline. V was trimmed by 0 bases and J by 5 bases, leaving 8 bases between them. This CDR3 comprises 13 residues. CDR3 sequence (DNA): TGCGCCAGCAGCTTGGGTGGCGGGGAGACCCAGTACTTC. Residues: CASSLGGGETQYF.

The chain uses TRBV15 and TRBJ2-7; 7 bases agree with TRBD2. CDR3 size: 12 residues. V trimming: 3 bases; J trimming: 5 bases; junction bases outside the gene matches: 1. From germline, CDR1 is LNHNV and CDR2 YYDKDF (reference sequence). Here the CDR3 reads CATSRAGDEQYF. CDR3 DNA sequence: TGTGCCACCAGCAGGGCGGGGGACGAGCAGTACTTC.